Listed here is a single T cell receptor (beta chain). Authors' processing steps: Amplification with reference gene primers provided the estimates of nucleated cell counts. Here immunoSEQ multiplex PCR was the method, and the copy in TCRdb shows in-frame clones only, minus some. That table is the source of V, J and clone size, and D and trimming were worked out from the DNA. The sample includes approximately 130,000 clones, around 81% of them seen just once. This entry belongs to a study of blood T cell repertoires in COVID-19. Study-wide background: The United States, Italy and Spain were the sources of the acute and convalescent COVID-19 samples.

Germline V lookup: CDR1 MGHDK, CDR2 SYGVNS. The CDR3 contains 14 residues. V lost 1 base, J lost 5 bases, and 9 bases lay in between. This sequence joins TRBV25-1 and TRBJ2-1; TRBD1 is a possible D gene (5 bases). What was sequenced was peripheral blood. The clonotype was recovered from a man aged 35 to 55 with active or convalescent COVID-19. This chain's CDR3 is CASSESQGNNEQFF. CDR3 nucleotides: TGTGCCAGCAGTGAATCCCAGGGTAACAATGAGCAGTTCTTC.